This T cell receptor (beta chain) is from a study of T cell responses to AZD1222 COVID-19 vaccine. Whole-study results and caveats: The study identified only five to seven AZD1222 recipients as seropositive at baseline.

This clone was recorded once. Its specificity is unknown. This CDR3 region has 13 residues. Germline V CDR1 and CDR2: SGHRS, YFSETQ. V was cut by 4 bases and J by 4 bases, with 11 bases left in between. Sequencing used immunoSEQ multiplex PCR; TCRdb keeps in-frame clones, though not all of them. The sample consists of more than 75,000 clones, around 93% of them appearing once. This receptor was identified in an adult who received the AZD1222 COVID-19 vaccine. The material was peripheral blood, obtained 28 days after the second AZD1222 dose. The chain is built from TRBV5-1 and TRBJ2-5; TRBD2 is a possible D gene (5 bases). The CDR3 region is CASSTPGRETQYF. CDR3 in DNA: TGCGCCAGCAGCACCCCGGGAAGAGAGACCCAGTACTTC.